This is a list of T cell receptor beta chains from one sample in a study of blood T cell repertoires in COVID-19. TCRdb's copy holds only in-frame clones and misses some; the assay was immunoSEQ multiplex PCR. The table lists hundreds of thousands of clones, approximately 89% of them singletons. The sequenced material came from PBMCs or T cells enriched from blood (not recorded which). These receptors originate from a woman in her thirties or forties with acute COVID-19. Each CDR3 is given with its conserved first and last residue. A D gene is named only where the DNA matches it firmly. Clone sizes are given selectively: once, few, many, or a class where the clone is expanded.

d_gene	v_gene	abundance	j_gene	CDR3aa	CDR3nt
.	TRBV19	.	TRBJ1-5	CASSIFTDSNQPQHF	TGTGCCAGTAGTATCTTTACAGATAGCAATCAGCCCCAGCATTTT
TRBD1	TRBV4-1	.	TRBJ2-7	CASSRPGQKTYEQYF	TGCGCCAGCAGCCGCCCGGGACAGAAAACCTACGAGCAGTACTTC
TRBD1	TRBV27	.	TRBJ1-4	CASRTGEEKLFF	TGTGCCAGCAGAACAGGGGAAGAAAAACTGTTTTTT
.	TRBV19	.	TRBJ2-2	CASSITGNTGELFF	TGTGCCAGTAGTATTACGGGAAACACCGGGGAGCTGTTTTTT
.	TRBV18	.	TRBJ1-2	CASSPAKLPGDRGYTF	TGTGCCAGCTCACCAGCCAAACTTCCAGGGGACCGTGGCTACACCTTC
.	TRBV9	.	TRBJ1-2	CASGSGGYTF	TGTGCCAGCGGCTCAGGAGGCTACACCTTC
.	TRBV3-1/TRBV3-2	.	TRBJ2-7	CASSPTGTYEQYF	TGTGCCAGCAGCCCGACGGGTACCTACGAGCAGTACTTC
TRBD1	TRBV2	once	TRBJ1-1	CASRPDRGENTEAFF	TGTGCCAGCAGGCCGGACAGGGGAGAGAACACTGAAGCTTTCTTT
.	TRBV7-3	.	TRBJ2-4	CASSLTRVKNIQYF	TGTGCCAGCAGCTTAACTCGGGTCAAAAACATTCAGTACTTC
.	TRBV19	once	TRBJ1-1	CASSITVTEAFF	TGTGCCAGTAGTATTACGGTCACTGAAGCTTTCTTT
.	TRBV19	.	TRBJ1-4	CASSTTAEKLFF	TGTGCCAGTAGTACTACAGCTGAAAAACTGTTTTTT
TRBD2	TRBV2	.	TRBJ2-2	CASSYGLAGTGELFF	TGTGCCAGCAGTTACGGACTAGCCGGCACCGGGGAGCTGTTTTTT
TRBD1	TRBV2	.	TRBJ2-1	CATGQGPPNEQFF	TGTGCCACGGGACAGGGCCCTCCCAATGAGCAGTTCTTC
.	TRBV28	few	TRBJ2-7	CASSSHRVQVFAYEQYF	TGTGCCAGCAGTTCGCACCGAGTACAGGTTTTCGCCTACGAGCAGTACTTC
TRBD1	TRBV24-1	.	TRBJ2-5	CATSDSGGLQETQYF	TGTGCCACCAGTGACTCAGGGGGCCTCCAAGAGACCCAGTACTTC
TRBD2	TRBV7-9	once	TRBJ2-3	CASSSLAGDGTQYF	TGTGCCAGCAGCTCTCTAGCGGGAGACGGTACGCAGTATTTT
TRBD2	TRBV11-3	.	TRBJ2-5	CASSSGLAGVFDVETQYF	TGTGCCAGCAGCTCGGGACTAGCGGGAGTGTTCGACGTGGAGACCCAGTACTTC
.	TRBV19	.	TRBJ2-1	CASRLGGQSYNEQFF	TGTGCCAGTAGGTTGGGAGGACAATCCTACAATGAGCAGTTCTTC
TRBD2	TRBV4-1	few	TRBJ2-1	CASSQGGGRAYNEQFF	TGCGCCAGCAGCCAGGGGGGCGGGAGGGCATACAATGAGCAGTTCTTC
TRBD2	TRBV13	.	TRBJ2-4	CASSLTGSGRRNIQYF	TGTGCCAGCAGCTTAACGGGCAGCGGGAGGCGAAACATTCAGTACTTC
TRBD1	TRBV10-1	.	TRBJ1-2	CASSRDRGLDGYTF	TGCGCCAGCAGTCGGGACAGGGGGCTTGATGGCTACACCTTC
.	TRBV4-3	many	TRBJ2-2	CASSPAHGGGGPSGELFF	TGCGCCAGCAGCCCAGCCCATGGAGGGGGAGGGCCGAGCGGGGAGCTGTTTTTT
.	TRBV28	.	TRBJ1-4	CATRRQVNEKLFF	TGTGCCACCCGAAGACAGGTTAATGAAAAACTGTTTTTT
TRBD2	TRBV14	.	TRBJ2-3	CASSHLTSGSLHTQYF	TGTGCCAGCAGCCACCTCACTAGCGGGAGTCTCCATACGCAGTATTTT
.	TRBV11-1	few	TRBJ2-2	CAIRHRQDTNTGELFF	TGTGCCATCAGACACCGTCAGGACACGAACACCGGGGAGCTGTTTTTT
.	TRBV14	once	TRBJ2-3	CASSQDAGASTDTQYF	TGTGCCAGCAGCCAAGATGCGGGGGCCAGCACAGATACGCAGTATTTT
.	TRBV11-2	.	TRBJ1-5	CASSLGANQPQHF	TGTGCCAGCAGCTTAGGGGCCAATCAGCCCCAGCATTTT
.	TRBV5-1	few	TRBJ1-6	CASSTQTGYSPLHF	TGCGCCAGCAGCACCCAGACGGGATATTCACCCCTCCACTTT
TRBD1	TRBV11-3	.	TRBJ2-3	CATKQGPTSDTQYF	TGTGCCACCAAACAGGGGCCGACCTCAGATACGCAGTATTTT
.	TRBV5-1	once	TRBJ1-1	CASSQKTGMNTEAFF	TGCGCCAGCAGCCAGAAAACAGGAATGAACACTGAAGCTTTCTTT
TRBD1	TRBV11-3	.	TRBJ2-5	CASSRQGQETQYF	TGTGCCAGCAGCCGACAGGGACAAGAGACCCAGTACTTC
TRBD1	TRBV27	.	TRBJ1-1	CASSLSGTGGIGTEAFF	TGTGCCAGCAGTTTATCAGGGACAGGGGGCATAGGGACTGAAGCTTTCTTT
TRBD2	TRBV3-1/TRBV3-2	.	TRBJ2-1	CASSQAGGSGNEQFF	TGTGCCAGCAGCCAAGCGGGGGGTAGCGGGAATGAGCAGTTCTTC
TRBD1	TRBV28	.	TRBJ1-2	CASFAQDRANYGYTF	TGTGCCAGTTTCGCTCAGGACAGGGCTAACTATGGCTACACCTTC
.	TRBV12-3/TRBV12-4	.	TRBJ1-1	CASSLGQNTEAFF	TGTGCCAGCAGTTTAGGACAGAACACTGAAGCTTTCTTT
TRBD1	TRBV7-3	.	TRBJ2-1	CASSLVGTGEYNEQFF	TGTGCCAGCAGCTTAGTCGGGACAGGGGAATACAATGAGCAGTTCTTC
TRBD1	TRBV5-1	.	TRBJ1-1	CASSMDRGMNTEAFF	TGCGCCAGCAGCATGGACAGGGGTATGAACACTGAAGCTTTCTTT
TRBD1	TRBV9	.	TRBJ1-1	CASSTLGQGNTEAFF	TGTGCCAGCAGCACTCTAGGACAGGGGAATACTGAAGCTTTCTTT
TRBD2	TRBV19	.	TRBJ2-2	CARQRREFTGELFF	TGTGCCAGACAACGGCGGGAGTTCACCGGGGAGCTGTTTTTT
.	TRBV5-6	once	TRBJ1-2	CASSLGRGVYGYTF	TGTGCCAGCAGCTTGGGCAGGGGAGTCTATGGCTACACCTTC
.	TRBV19	.	TRBJ1-5	CASSTGVLDNQPQHF	TGTGCCAGTAGTACAGGGGTTTTGGACAATCAGCCCCAGCATTTT
TRBD2	TRBV7-6	.	TRBJ2-3	CASRAGGPTDTQYF	TGTGCCAGCAGGGCGGGAGGACCCACAGATACGCAGTATTTT